The next 11 T cell receptor beta chains were all read from a single sample in a study of blood T cell repertoires in COVID-19. Method: immunoSEQ multiplex PCR; TCRdb's copy keeps in-frame clones and lacks some. The table records about 280,000 clones, 85% to 90% of them present only once. The sample was PBMCs or T cells enriched from blood (not recorded which). The receptor set was obtained from a woman under 40 with acute COVID-19.

The chain links TRBV11-3 to TRBJ2-7, with 8 bases aligning to TRBD2. CDR1 and CDR2 from the germline V gene are SGHNT and YENEEA. After removal of 3 bases from V and 4 bases from J, the junction contained 2 bases not matched to a gene. The CDR3 is 13 residues long. The CDR3 sequence is CASSFRGGYEQYF. CDR3 DNA sequence: TGTGCCAGCAGCTTTCGGGGGGGATACGAGCAGTACTTC.

This chain joins TRBV28 and TRBJ1-5, with D possibly TRBD1 on 6 matching bases. Trimming cost V 7 bases and J 7 bases, with 11 bases left between them. CDR3 length: 12 amino acids. Germline lookup yields CDR1 MDHEN and CDR2 SYDVKM. The CDR3 DNA reads as TGTGCCAGCACCATACAGGGACAGCCCCAGCATTTT. This translates into CASTIQGQPQHF.

V gene TRBV24-1 combines with J gene TRBJ2-1; TRBD1 might be the D (5 bases). CDR3 length: 13 residues. Germline V gene data show CDR1 as KGHDR and CDR2 as SFDVKD. V was shortened by 9 bases and J by 4 bases, with 12 bases between the two germline ends. CDR3 protein: CATGESGYNEQFF. The CDR3 DNA reads TGTGCCACCGGAGAGTCAGGGTACAATGAGCAGTTCTTC.

This chain joins TRBV10-3 and TRBJ1-1; 7 bases match TRBD1. The length of the CDR3 is 15 residues. Trimming took 5 bases from V and 4 from J; bases not matched to a gene: 10. Germline values: CDR1 ENHRY, CDR2 SYGVKD. CDR3 residues: CAISSLGQAGTEAFF. Here the CDR3 DNA reads TGTGCCATCAGTTCATTAGGACAGGCGGGCACTGAAGCTTTCTTT.

V is TRBV19 and J is TRBJ2-1; no reliable D call. Germline V gene sequence: CDR1 LNHDA, CDR2 SQIVND (reference sequence). The ends were cut back, 5 bases at V and 11 bases at J, with 19 bases in the middle. The CDR3 runs to 14 residues. In DNA form, the CDR3 reads TGTGCCAGTAGTGAGGTAGCCCCCACGTGGAAGCAGTTCTTC. Translated, it gives CASSEVAPTWKQFF.

The chain has TRBV30 and TRBJ1-1, with 7 bases fitting TRBD1. V trimming: 2 bases; J trimming: 5 bases; junction bases outside the gene matches: 5. There are 13 residues in the CDR3. The germline CDR1 and CDR2 sequences are GTSNPN and SVGIG (reference sequence). The CDR3 DNA follows: TGTGCCTGGAGTTCGGGGGACAGAACTGAAGCTTTCTTT. This encodes CAWSSGDRTEAFF.

This clone was recorded once. This chain links TRBV23-1 with TRBJ2-7; 7 bases line up with TRBD2. TRBV23-1 is designated an ORF whose function remains uncertain. This CDR3 spans 15 amino acids. V shed 2 bases and J 1 base; nucleotides not matched to a gene: 5. The CDR3 DNA reads as TGCGCCAGCAGTCAAGGTCTAGCGGAATCCTACGAGCAGTACTTC. Translating gives CASSQGLAESYEQYF.

The CDR3 here is CASSFGQFTGELFF. DNA for the CDR3: TGTGCCAGCAGTTTCGGACAGTTTACCGGGGAGCTGTTTTTT. The chain recombines TRBV6-5 with TRBJ2-2, with D possibly TRBD1 on 6 matching bases. The V end lost 4 bases, the J end lost 5 bases, and 11 bases lay between the germline ends. In germline, CDR1 is MNHEY, CDR2 SVGAGI. The length of the CDR3 is 14 residues.

As to this clone: An end of the junction differs from the germline gene, which may be a read error. The CDR3 nucleotides are TGTGCCAGCAGCCTGGATGCCAGAAACATTCAGTACTTC. The encoded protein is CASSLDARNIQYF. The V gene is TRBV5-6, the J gene TRBJ2-4; D not resolved. Germline V gives CDR1 SGHDT, CDR2 YYEEEE. This CDR3 region has 13 residues.

The J gene is TRBJ2-1, the V gene TRBV6-5, with 14 bases lining up with TRBD2. The CDR3 consists of 14 residues. Germline assignment: CDR1 MNHEY and CDR2 SVGAGI. V lost 10 bases to trimming and J lost 4 bases; unmatched junction nucleotides: 3. The CDR3 loop reads CAKGTSGRYNEQFF. As DNA, the CDR3 is TGTGCCAAAGGGACTAGCGGGAGATACAATGAGCAGTTCTTC.

This chain joins TRBV5-1 and TRBJ2-1; tentatively, D is TRBD2 (5 bases). The CDR3 spans 14 residues. V dropped 5 bases and J dropped 4 bases, with 13 bases sitting between them. Per the germline V gene, CDR1 is SGHRS and CDR2 is YFSETQ. The CDR3 DNA follows: TGCGCCAGCAGGTACCCGGGGTTTTACAATGAGCAGTTCTTC. It specifies CASRYPGFYNEQFF.